Below are 5 T cell receptor beta chains sequenced from a single sample in a study of blood T cells in healthy people across ages. A sample-barcoded 5' primer and a J-beta primer mix were used in a second PCR of roughly 6 to 11 cycles. TCRdb independently ran MiXCR on the 5' RACE reads; one entry per CDR3 protein. This table has 700,000 to 950,000 distinct CDR3 sequences, over 45% appearing once. The source material was blood. These receptors were obtained from a man aged 30 to 45 in good health.

V usage is TRBV27 and J usage is TRBJ1-2; D perhaps matches TRBD1 (6 bases). This CDR3 comprises 14 residues. Per the germline V gene, CDR1 is MNHEY and CDR2 is SMNVEV (reference sequence). V gave up 5 bases and J gave up 1 base, with 11 bases separating them. CDR3 sequence: CASSRTANNYGYTF. The CDR3 bases are TGTGCCAGCAGTAGGACAGCGAATAACTATGGCTACACCTTC.

This chain connects TRBV4-1 to TRBJ1-1; no clear D gene. The V and J ends lost 2 bases and 0 bases respectively, with 10 bases between them. In germline, CDR1 is MGHRA, CDR2 YSYEKL. This CDR3 has 15 amino acids. CDR3 amino acids: CASSQTAIMNTEAFF. CDR3 in DNA: TGCGCCAGCAGCCAAACAGCCATCATGAACACTGAAGCTTTCTTT.

This clonotype has more than one count but fewer than ten. Germline is not matched at one junction end, which may reflect a read error. The rearrangement joins TRBV27 to TRBJ1-4, with D uncertain. Germline CDR1 is MNHEY and CDR2 is SMNVEV (reference sequence). This CDR3 is built from 13 residues. The CDR3 sequence: CASSVSTNEKLFF. CDR3 in DNA: TGTGCCAGCAGTGTATCGACTAATGAAAAACTGTTTTTT.

V usage is TRBV29-1 and J usage is TRBJ1-5; D gene unclear. This CDR3 contains 14 residues. Germline values: CDR1 SQVTM, CDR2 ANQGSEA. V shed 5 bases and J shed 1 base, with 12 bases lying between them. The DNA of the CDR3 is TGCAGCGTTTCGGAAGGCGCGAGCAATCAGCCCCAGCATTTT. Translating it yields CSVSEGASNQPQHF.

The chain recombines TRBV6-1 with TRBJ2-5; TRBD1 matches 7 bases. The length of the CDR3 is 15 residues. Germline assignment: CDR1 MNHNS and CDR2 SASEGT. V dropped 2 bases and J dropped 2; count of bases not matched to a gene: 5. CDR3 in DNA: TGTGCCAGCAGTGAATTGAGGGGGCCGCAAGAGACCCAGTACTTC. Residues: CASSELRGPQETQYF.